Given below is one T cell receptor (beta chain) in context. TCRdb keeps only in-frame clones here, not all; method: immunoSEQ multiplex PCR. The sample lists about 160,000 clones; approximately 85% were seen once. This sample was included in a study of blood T cell repertoires in COVID-19. Study at large: Spain, Italy and the United States supplied samples that represented acute and convalescent COVID-19.

The clonotype comes from a man aged 60 to 75 who had recovered from COVID-19. Material: peripheral blood.

The CDR3 protein is CASSWGTGNTEAFF. The CDR3 nucleotides read TGTGCCAGCAGTTGGGGGACAGGGAACACTGAAGCTTTCTTT. The genes are TRBV27 and TRBJ1-1; 8 nucleotides agree with TRBD1. The CDR3 covers 14 residues. Trimming cost V 4 bases and J 1 base; bases outside gene matches: 2. Germline V gives CDR1 MNHEY, CDR2 SMNVEV (reference sequence).